One and the same sample provided the 30 T cell receptor beta chains below, sequenced in a study of blood T cell repertoires in COVID-19. Profiled with immunoSEQ multiplex PCR; TCRdb holds only in-frame clones, not every one. The repertoire includes 490,000 or so clones, 85% to 90% of them detected once, and roughly 1.9% sits in the top ten. Sample: PBMCs or T cells enriched from blood (not recorded which). The receptors here all came from a woman aged 40-49 years who had recovered from COVID-19.

The rearrangement joins TRBV7-9 to TRBJ2-3, with TRBD2 matching 7 bases. The CDR3 sequence is 16 residues long. The junction had 16 bases not matched to a gene; V was cut back by 7 bases and J by 6 bases. Germline loops: CDR1 SEHNR, CDR2 FQNEAQ (reference sequence). The CDR3 DNA reads as TGTGCCAGCAACTCCCGTAGCGGGCCACTCCGGGATACGCAGTATTTT. Its protein is CASNSRSGPLRDTQYF.

On this clone itself: The same CDR3 arises from other DNA sequences in this sample as well. The J gene is TRBJ2-7, the V gene TRBV12-3 or TRBV12-4; D is possibly TRBD2 (6 bases). V was clipped by 3 bases and J by 3 bases, with 9 bases between them. The CDR3 contains 13 residues. The chain's CDR3 is CASSLGLGYEQYF. Written as DNA, the CDR3 is TGTGCCAGCAGTTTGGGACTTGGCTACGAGCAGTACTTC.

J is TRBJ2-7 and V is TRBV4-2; D not certain. The CDR3 runs 14 residues. V lost 2 bases and J 2 bases, leaving 10 bases between the germline ends. Germline loops: CDR1 LGHNA, CDR2 YNFKEQ. CDR3 amino acids: CASSQIASTYEQYF. The CDR3 coding sequence is TGTGCCAGCAGCCAAATAGCCAGTACCTACGAGCAGTACTTC.

This chain joins TRBV2 and TRBJ2-1, with a weak D call TRBD2 (5 bases). V was clipped by 3 bases and J by 2 bases, with 17 bases between them. This CDR3 has 17 amino acids. CDR1 SNHLY and CDR2 FYNNEI come from the germline V gene. CDR3 sequence: CASSDSRGYVPYNEQFF. CDR3 bases: TGTGCCAGCAGTGATTCCCGGGGATATGTGCCCTACAATGAGCAGTTCTTC.

This chain joins TRBV30 and TRBJ2-1; TRBD1 aligns across 7 bases. The CDR3 loop spans 14 amino acids. J lost 13 bases, V lost 1 base, and 13 bases had no gene match. The germline gives CDR1 GTSNPN, CDR2 SVGIG (reference sequence). CDR3 in amino acids: CAWSATGKAHPQFF. Here the CDR3 DNA reads TGTGCCTGGAGTGCGACAGGGAAGGCCCACCCTCAGTTCTTC.

The J gene is TRBJ1-2, the V gene TRBV27, with 8 bases aligning to TRBD1. V gave up 8 bases and J gave up 8 bases; unmatched junction bases: 10. Germline loops: CDR1 MNHEY, CDR2 SMNVEV (reference sequence). The CDR3 extends over 13 amino acids. The CDR3, as DNA: TGTGCCAGCTCCACGACAGGGGCTCAGGGCTACACCTTC. The encoded protein is CASSTTGAQGYTF.

About this clone: Other DNA sequences in this sample translate to the same CDR3. This chain connects TRBV7-2 to TRBJ1-1; TRBD1 aligns across 10 bases. Looked up from germline, CDR1 is SGHTA and CDR2 is FQGNSA. V lost 5 bases and J lost 3; bases outside the gene matches: 3. The CDR3 runs to 14 residues. The CDR3 loop reads CASSPGQGYTEAFF. The DNA for the CDR3 is TGTGCCAGCAGCCCGGGACAGGGGTACACTGAAGCTTTCTTT.

The chain carries TRBV11-2 and TRBJ2-6, with 10 bases that match TRBD1. Germline V CDR1 and CDR2: SGHAT, FQNNGV. V shed 7 bases and J 4 bases; nucleotides not matched to a gene: 13. The CDR3 runs 18 residues. The CDR3 DNA sequence: TGTGCCAGCAAACCCCGGGACAGGGGTTTCTCAGGGGCCAACGTCCTGACTTTC. Protein: CASKPRDRGFSGANVLTF.

About this clone: Other DNA sequences in the sample encode the same CDR3. CDR3 coding DNA: TGTGCCTGGAGTCCCTATAGCAATCAGCCCCAGCATTTT. This encodes CAWSPYSNQPQHF. The V and J genes are TRBV30 and TRBJ1-5; D not certain. The germline V and J ends were trimmed by 2 bases and 0 bases, with 5 bases remaining between them. The CDR3 has 13 amino acids. Looked up from germline, CDR1 is GTSNPN and CDR2 is SVGIG (reference sequence).

The chain recombines TRBV6-5 with TRBJ2-1, with 9 bases fitting TRBD2. The CDR3 runs to 15 residues. CDR1 and CDR2 (germline): MNHEY, SVGAGI. V lost 8 bases and J lost 1; bases outside the gene matches: 6. The DNA of the CDR3 is TGTGCCAGCCGGCTAGCGGGGTCGTCCTACAATGAGCAGTTCTTC. Its protein product is CASRLAGSSYNEQFF.

This clone has just one count. This chain joins TRBV6-6 and TRBJ2-2; 12 positions match TRBD2. CDR3 length equals 17 residues. Germline values: CDR1 MNHNY, CDR2 SVGAGI (reference sequence). V gave up 5 bases and J gave up 7 bases; unmatched junction bases: 11. The CDR3 coding sequence is TGTGCCAGCAGTCCCCTGAGACTAGCGGGAGTGGGCGGGGAGCTGTTTTTT. Its translation is CASSPLRLAGVGGELFF.

V and J are TRBV19 and TRBJ1-4, with 8 bases identical to TRBD1. The germline V gene has CDR1 LNHDA and CDR2 SQIVND (reference sequence). The trim removed 6 bases at V and 8 bases at J, leaving 8 bases unmatched. The CDR3 sequence is 14 residues long. CDR3 bases: TGTGCCAGTAGAAGGGGGACAGGATCGGAAAAACTGTTTTTT. This sequence encodes CASRRGTGSEKLFF.

This clone is a singleton in its sample. The chain links TRBV10-3 to TRBJ1-1; the D gene is possibly TRBD1 (6 bases). The CDR3 loop spans 13 amino acids. Germline CDR1 ENHRY, CDR2 SYGVKD. Between the trimmed V and J ends, which lost 5 bases and 0 bases, there was a span of 7 bases. The CDR3 is CAISWGLNTEAFF. As DNA, the CDR3 is TGTGCCATCAGTTGGGGGCTGAACACTGAAGCTTTCTTT.

The chain is built from TRBV4-3 and TRBJ2-2; D is perhaps TRBD1 (6 bases). The CDR3 runs to 15 residues. Trimming stripped 4 bases from V and 4 bases from J, with 13 bases between. Germline CDR1 and CDR2: LGHNA and YSLEER. The CDR3, as DNA: TGCGCCAGCAGCCCAAAGACAGGCTCCACCGGGGAGCTGTTTTTT. Its protein is CASSPKTGSTGELFF.

The chain has TRBV2 and TRBJ2-2; TRBD2 is a possible D gene (6 bases). This CDR3 region has 14 residues. V lost 8 bases and J 4 bases, leaving 14 bases between the germline ends. In germline, CDR1 is SNHLY, CDR2 FYNNEI. CDR3 DNA sequence: TGTGCCAGCCAGGGCGGGGCGGCCACCGGGGAGCTGTTTTTT. Translated: CASQGGAATGELFF.

V gene TRBV4-1 combines with J gene TRBJ1-5; TRBD1 aligns across 7 bases. Trimming at V came to 0 bases and at J to 3 bases, leaving 2 bases not matched to a gene. Germline V CDR1 and CDR2: MGHRA, YSYEKL. The CDR3 totals 15 residues. The CDR3 DNA is TGCGCCAGCAGCCAAGAGGGACAGCCCAATCAGCCCCAGCATTTT. It yields the protein CASSQEGQPNQPQHF.

The chain uses TRBV27 and TRBJ1-1, with 7 bases matching TRBD1. V shed 3 bases, J shed 6 bases, and the junction held 4 bases outside the gene matches. The CDR3 consists of 13 residues. Germline V gene data show CDR1 as MNHEY and CDR2 as SMNVEV (reference sequence). CDR3 in amino acids: CASSFDRAAEAFF. CDR3 DNA: TGTGCCAGCAGTTTCGACAGGGCAGCTGAAGCTTTCTTT.

The chain carries TRBV30 and TRBJ1-3; D is perhaps TRBD1 (6 bases). The CDR3 totals 17 residues. Germline lookup yields CDR1 GTSNPN and CDR2 SVGIG (reference sequence). With 1 base removed from V and 0 bases from J, the gap between germline ends came to 16 bases. The CDR3 sequence: CAWSDLDSNLSGNTIYF. CDR3 DNA: TGTGCCTGGAGTGACCTGGACAGTAACCTCTCTGGAAACACCATATATTTT.

This clone was detected ten times or more. The V and J genes are TRBV5-4 and TRBJ1-2; 9 bases are shared with TRBD1. The CDR3 contains 18 residues. V lost 0 bases, J lost 0 bases, and 9 bases stayed unmatched. Germline-derived CDR1 and CDR2 are SGHNT and YYREEE (reference sequence). CDR3 loop: CASSLARGQGISNYGYTF. The CDR3 DNA reads as TGTGCCAGCAGCTTGGCCCGAGGACAGGGGATTTCTAACTATGGCTACACCTTC.

In this sample, this clone turned up many times. V gene TRBV7-2 combines with J gene TRBJ1-6, with 8 positions matching TRBD1. The CDR3 loop spans 19 amino acids. Germline-derived CDR1 and CDR2 are SGHTA and FQGNSA. V trimming: 1 base; J trimming: 7 bases; junction bases outside the gene matches: 15. The DNA of the CDR3 is TGTGCCAGCAGCTTAGTGGTTTTGCAGGGGGCCCGAGGGAATTCACCCCTCCACTTT. Translated, it gives CASSLVVLQGARGNSPLHF. Drawing the rest from reference TRBV7-2 and TRBJ1-6, the complete variable domain is GAGVSQSPSNKVTEKGKDVELRCDPISGHTALYWYRQSLGQGLEFLIYFQGNSAPDKSGLPSDRFSAERTGGSVSTLTIQRTQQEDSAVYLCASSLVVLQGARGNSPLHFGNGTRLTVT.

This clone occurred once. J is TRBJ1-5 and V is TRBV5-5; the D is unclear. CDR1 is SGHKS and CDR2 is YYEKEE in the germline V gene (reference sequence). The CDR3 consists of 13 residues. Trimming took off 3 bases at V and 3 bases at J, with 7 bases between the two ends. For the CDR3, the DNA is TGTGCCAGCAGCTCCCATCCCAATCAGCCCCAGCATTTT. It codes for CASSSHPNQPQHF.

This clone was observed a single time. The chain combines TRBV18 with TRBJ1-5, with D perhaps matching TRBD1 (6 bases). Trimming took off 8 bases at V and 3 bases at J, with 11 bases between the two ends. Germline-derived CDR1 and CDR2 are KGHSH and LQKENI. CDR3 size: 13 residues. The CDR3 region has the DNA TGTGCCAGCCTTGGACAGCTCAATCAGCCCCAGCATTTT. It yields the protein CASLGQLNQPQHF.

On this clone itself: A junction end diverges from the germline sequence, so it may reflect a read error. CDR3 sequence: CASSFRTSGRFNF. As DNA, the CDR3 is TGTGCCAGCAGCTTTCGGACTAGCGGGAGGTTTAACTTC. V usage is TRBV5-4 and J usage is TRBJ2-7; 14 bases are shared with TRBD2. The length of the CDR3 is 13 residues. Germline lookup yields CDR1 SGHNT and CDR2 YYREEE (reference sequence).

In this sample, this clone turned up once. The J gene is TRBJ2-1, the V gene TRBV29-1; 7 bases fit TRBD2. With V trimmed by 7 bases and J by 6 bases, 12 bases remained unmatched. Germline-derived CDR1 and CDR2 are SQVTM and ANQGSEA. This CDR3 is 14 amino acids long. The CDR3 DNA sequence: TGCAGCGCTGCCCTCACTAGCGTAGGCAATGAGCAGTTCTTC. Its translation: CSAALTSVGNEQFF.

The CDR3 DNA sequence: TGTGCCAGCAGGGCGAGGGGTCGGCGGGGCACTGAAGCTTTCTTT. Amino acids: CASRARGRRGTEAFF. The V call is TRBV5-6, the J call TRBJ1-1; a weak D match, TRBD1 (5 bases). Germline CDR1 reads SGHDT; CDR2 reads YYEEEE. Trimming took off 5 bases at V and 4 bases at J, with 18 bases between the two ends. The CDR3 loop spans 15 amino acids.

The chain is built from TRBV9 and TRBJ2-1, with 8 positions matching TRBD1. The CDR3 is 15 residues long. CDR1 is SGDLS and CDR2 is YYNGEE in the germline V gene. Losses at the gene ends were 0 bases for V and 4 bases for J; bases not matched to a gene: 3. The CDR3 sequence is CASSVARTGYNEQFF. The CDR3 nucleotides are TGTGCCAGCAGCGTAGCCCGGACAGGGTACAATGAGCAGTTCTTC.

The rearrangement links TRBV18 to TRBJ2-5, with a weak D call TRBD1 (6 bases). CDR1 and CDR2 (germline): KGHSH, LQKENI. The CDR3 length is 13 residues. V gave up 8 bases and J gave up 1 base, with 11 bases separating them. The CDR3 DNA reads TGTGCCAGCCGCCGGGACATCCAAGAGACCCAGTACTTC. It translates to CASRRDIQETQYF.

The gene calls are TRBV23-1 and TRBJ2-3; 8 bases agree with TRBD1. TRBV23-1 is designated an ORF whose function remains uncertain. V was clipped by 4 bases and J by 0 bases; unmatched bases: 21. This CDR3 has 21 residues. CDR3 region: CASSPAIQGVGAFPSTDTQYF. The CDR3 DNA is TGCGCCAGCAGTCCGGCTATACAGGGGGTGGGAGCCTTCCCTAGCACAGATACGCAGTATTTT.

This chain joins TRBV4-2 and TRBJ1-1; 7 bases line up with TRBD1. The CDR3 is made up of 19 amino acids. Germline CDR1 and CDR2: LGHNA and YNFKEQ. Trimming removed 0 bases from V and 0 bases from J; junction bases left unmatched: 13. As DNA, the CDR3 is TGTGCCAGCAGCCAAGATGTAGGGGACAGCCTGGGTATGAACACTGAAGCTTTCTTT. Protein product: CASSQDVGDSLGMNTEAFF.

Concerning this clone: Other DNA sequences in the same sample also yield this CDR3. The chain couples TRBV15 to TRBJ1-1; D may be TRBD1 (5 bases). Germline lookup yields CDR1 LNHNV and CDR2 YYDKDF (reference sequence). Between the trimmed V and J ends, which lost 1 base and 0 bases, there was a span of 6 bases. This CDR3 spans 14 amino acids. The CDR3 spells CATSRAGLNTEAFF. In nucleotides, the CDR3 is TGTGCCACCAGCAGAGCAGGGCTGAACACTGAAGCTTTCTTT.